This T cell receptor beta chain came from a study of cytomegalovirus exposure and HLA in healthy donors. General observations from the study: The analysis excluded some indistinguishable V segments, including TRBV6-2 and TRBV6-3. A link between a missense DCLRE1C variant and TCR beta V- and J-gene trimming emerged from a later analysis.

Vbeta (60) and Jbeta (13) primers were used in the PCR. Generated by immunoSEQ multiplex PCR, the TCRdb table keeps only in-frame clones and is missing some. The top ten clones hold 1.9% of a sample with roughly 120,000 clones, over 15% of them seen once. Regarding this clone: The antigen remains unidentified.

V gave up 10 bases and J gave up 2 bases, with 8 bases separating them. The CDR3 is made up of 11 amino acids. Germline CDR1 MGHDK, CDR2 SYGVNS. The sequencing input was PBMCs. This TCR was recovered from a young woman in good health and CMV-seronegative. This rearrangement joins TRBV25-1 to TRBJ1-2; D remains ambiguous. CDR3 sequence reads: CAMGDNYGYTF. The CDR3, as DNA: TGTGCCATGGGAGACAACTATGGCTACACCTTC.